The rows below give T cell receptor beta chains drawn from one sample of a study of cytomegalovirus exposure and HLA in healthy donors. TCRdb's table, derived via immunoSEQ multiplex PCR, lists solely in-frame clones and lacks some. The data contain 200,000 or so clones, roughly 84% of them singletons. Sequencing was performed on PBMCs. Receptors were obtained from a woman aged 25 to 39 in good health and CMV-seropositive. Both conserved end residues are part of each CDR3. D genes are given only for firm matches. Part of the rows lack a size; the others show once, few, many or a class for expanded clones.

abundance,j_gene,d_gene,v_gene,CDR3nt,CDR3aa
.,TRBJ1-1,.,TRBV5-1,TGCGCCAGCAGCTCCCCCCGGGAAACTGAAGCTTTCTTT,CASSSPRETEAFF
.,TRBJ1-3,.,TRBV30,TGTGCCTGGAGTGTTGTAGCTCCTGGAAACACCATATATTTT,CAWSVVAPGNTIYF
.,TRBJ1-4,TRBD1,TRBV5-6,TGTGCCAGCAGCTTGAGCGGACAGGGGAGGGAAAAACTGTTTTTT,CASSLSGQGREKLFF
once,TRBJ1-1,TRBD1,TRBV9,TGTGCCAGCACCCACGGGGACAGGGGGCGGTACACTGAAGCTTTCTTT,CASTHGDRGRYTEAFF
.,TRBJ1-2,.,TRBV5-3,TGTGCCAGAAGCTTTTCCGGATTAGACACAGGGTTACACTATGGCTACACCTTC,CARSFSGLDTGLHYGYTF
.,TRBJ2-7,TRBD2,TRBV19,TGTGCCAGTAGTATTTGGGGGGGCGAGCAGTACTTC,CASSIWGGEQYF
once,TRBJ2-5,.,TRBV18,TGTGCCAGCTCACCAGAGACTAGAGAGACCCAGTACTTC,CASSPETRETQYF
few,TRBJ2-4,.,TRBV5-1,TGCGCCAGTACCATGGCCCCGGGGATAGCCAAAAACATTCAGTACTTC,CASTMAPGIAKNIQYF
.,TRBJ2-1,.,TRBV5-1,TGCGCCAGCAGCTTGAACAGCGGTAATGAGCAGTTCTTC,CASSLNSGNEQFF
.,TRBJ1-2,.,TRBV5-4,TGTGCCAGCAGCTTAGCTGTCCCTAACTATGGCTACACCTTC,CASSLAVPNYGYTF
few,TRBJ2-7,.,TRBV28,TGTGCCAGCAGTTTGAGAGGCTACGAGCAGTACTTC,CASSLRGYEQYF
once,TRBJ1-2,TRBD1,TRBV11-2,TGTGCCAGCAGCTTAGACGGACAGGGACGGGATACCTTC,CASSLDGQGRDTF
.,TRBJ2-7,.,TRBV11-2,TGTGCCAGCAGCTTAACTCCGACAGGTTCCTACGAGCAGTACTTC,CASSLTPTGSYEQYF
.,TRBJ1-1,.,TRBV27,TGTGCCAGCAGTTCTCTCACCGGGGGACCTGAAGCTTTCTTT,CASSSLTGGPEAFF
.,TRBJ2-5,TRBD1,TRBV28,TGTGCCAGCAGGCATCTGAGCAGGGACAGCAGAGAGACCCAGTACTTC,CASRHLSRDSRETQYF
.,TRBJ2-2,.,TRBV27,TGTGCCAGCAGTTTATCGGTTCGGGGGGCTAACACCGGGGAGCTGTTTTTT,CASSLSVRGANTGELFF
.,TRBJ2-5,.,TRBV28,TGTGCCAGCAGTTCCCTTTCCCAAGAGACCCAGTACTTC,CASSSLSQETQYF
few,TRBJ2-7,TRBD1,TRBV5-1,TGCGCCAGCAGTTTACCGGGACAGGGAAACGAGCAGTACTTC,CASSLPGQGNEQYF
.,TRBJ2-7,TRBD2,TRBV7-8,TGTGCCAGCAGCTTCAGCGGGAGGAATTCCCCGAGTCACGAGCAGTACTTC,CASSFSGRNSPSHEQYF
.,TRBJ2-2,TRBD2,TRBV9,TGTGCCAGCAGCGTAGTAGGGGCTAGCGGGAGTGCCGGGGAGCTGTTTTTT,CASSVVGASGSAGELFF
many,TRBJ2-1,.,TRBV6-4,TGTGCCAGCAGTGACGCTAGAGTTCCACCCCATGAGCAGTTCTTC,CASSDARVPPHEQFF
few,TRBJ1-5,.,TRBV15,TGTGCCACCAGCAGAGTGCGACAGCCCCAGCATTTT,CATSRVRQPQHF
.,TRBJ2-7,.,TRBV29-1,TGCAGCTATGTAAAGGCGGGCTCCTACGAGCAGTACTTC,CSYVKAGSYEQYF
.,TRBJ2-2,.,TRBV27,TGTGCCAGCATTTCGCGGTTGTCCGGGGAGCTGTTTTTT,CASISRLSGELFF
.,TRBJ1-2,TRBD1,TRBV18,TGTGCCAGCTCACCATTTTCGGGACAGGGGTTGGATGGCTACACCTTC,CASSPFSGQGLDGYTF
.,TRBJ1-2,TRBD1,TRBV5-4,TGTGCCAGCAACATACAGGGGAGCTATGGCTACACCTTC,CASNIQGSYGYTF
few,TRBJ1-1,.,TRBV16,TGTGCCAGCAGCCAGATCGAGTACGCTTTCTTT,CASSQIEYAFF
.,TRBJ2-2,.,TRBV5-1,TGCGCCAGCAGCCCGACAGCCCCGAACACCGGGGAGCTGTTTTTT,CASSPTAPNTGELFF
.,TRBJ2-7,TRBD2,TRBV7-2,TGTGCCAGCAGTGGGACTAGCGTTGGCGAGCAGTACTTC,CASSGTSVGEQYF
.,TRBJ1-1,TRBD1,TRBV5-1,TGCGCCAGCAGCCTACGACAGGGTTTGAACACTGAAGCTTTCTTT,CASSLRQGLNTEAFF
.,TRBJ2-7,.,TRBV28,TGTGCCAGCAGTTTGGGGCCCATCTACGAGCAGTACTTC,CASSLGPIYEQYF
.,TRBJ2-5,TRBD1,TRBV5-4,TGTGCCAGCAGCGGGGGACAGACGTACCAAGAGACCCAGTACTTC,CASSGGQTYQETQYF
.,TRBJ2-1,TRBD2,TRBV5-1,TGCGCCAGCAGCAGGGGACTAGCGGGAGGGCGGGAGCAGTTCTTC,CASSRGLAGGREQFF
.,TRBJ2-3,TRBD2,TRBV7-9,TGTGCCAGCAGTCATAGCGGGAGGGCCGGAGATACGCAGTATTTT,CASSHSGRAGDTQYF
.,TRBJ2-7,.,TRBV6-1,TGTGCCAGCAGTGCCCCTACCACCTACGAGCAGTACTTC,CASSAPTTYEQYF
.,TRBJ1-2,TRBD1,TRBV18,TGTGCCAGCTCACTAGGGACAGGGGAGTATGGCTACACCTTC,CASSLGTGEYGYTF
.,TRBJ2-7,.,TRBV6-1,TGTGCCAGCAGCTATAACAGGGTCGAGCAGTACTTC,CASSYNRVEQYF
.,TRBJ2-4,TRBD2,TRBV30,TGTGCCTGGGATCCGGGACTAGCGGGAGTGGGGGACAAAAACATTCAGTACTTC,CAWDPGLAGVGDKNIQYF
once,TRBJ1-1,.,TRBV19,TGTGCCAGTAGTTCCAATCTGCGGCAGCTAATGAACACTGAAGCTTTCTTT,CASSSNLRQLMNTEAFF
.,TRBJ2-5,TRBD2,TRBV5-1,TGCGCCAGCAGCAAAGCGGGGGAGCAAGAGACCCAGTACTTC,CASSKAGEQETQYF
.,TRBJ2-7,TRBD2,TRBV5-6,TGTGCCAGCAGGCCTACTAGCGCCTCCTACGAGCAGTACTTC,CASRPTSASYEQYF
.,TRBJ1-3,TRBD1,TRBV30,TGTGCCTGGACCAGAGGGACAGGTGGTGGAGGAAACACCATATATTTT,CAWTRGTGGGGNTIYF
.,TRBJ2-1,TRBD2,TRBV5-1,TGCGCCAGCAGCTTCTTGCGGGAGTACAGCTACAATGAGCAGTTCTTC,CASSFLREYSYNEQFF
.,TRBJ1-2,.,TRBV27,TGTGCCAGCAGTTTATACCCAGGCACTTTTAACTATGGCTACACCTTC,CASSLYPGTFNYGYTF
.,TRBJ2-1,.,TRBV7-9,TGTGCCAGCAGCCCAGTCGGCGGAAACAATGAGCAGTTCTTC,CASSPVGGNNEQFF
.,TRBJ1-1,TRBD1,TRBV29-1,TGCAGCGTTTTGGACAGGCTCATGAACACTGAAGCTTTCTTT,CSVLDRLMNTEAFF
.,TRBJ1-1,TRBD1,TRBV6-5,TGTGCCAGCAGTTACTCGAGGGGGCTCAACACTGAAGCTTTCTTT,CASSYSRGLNTEAFF
.,TRBJ2-3,.,TRBV19,TGTGCCAGTCATCCGGGAGAATCTGCAGATACGCAGTATTTT,CASHPGESADTQYF
once,TRBJ2-2,TRBD2,TRBV14,TGTGCCAGCAGCCAAGTCTGGAGCGGGAGGGCCGGGGAGCTGTTTTTT,CASSQVWSGRAGELFF
once,TRBJ1-1,.,TRBV19,TGTGCCAGTACCCCGACAGGCCCGAACACTGAAGCTTTCTTT,CASTPTGPNTEAFF
.,TRBJ1-1,.,TRBV18,TGTGCCAGCTCACCACCTTCTGACCGCGGGGCTTTCTTT,CASSPPSDRGAFF
.,TRBJ2-2,.,TRBV7-7,TGTGCTAGCAGCTCGTCCCCCGCCGGGGAGCTGTTTTTT,CASSSSPAGELFF
.,TRBJ1-5,.,TRBV5-8,TGTGCCAGCAGCTTGGCAGGGTCTAGCAATCAGCCCCAGCATTTT,CASSLAGSSNQPQHF
.,TRBJ2-2,.,TRBV9,TGTGCCAGCAGCGTAGGCGAGGGAGCGGGTTCCGGGGAGCTGTTTTTT,CASSVGEGAGSGELFF
few,TRBJ1-1,.,TRBV30,TGTGCCTACAGGGCAAGTCTGAACACTGAAGCTTTCTTT,CAYRASLNTEAFF
.,TRBJ1-2,.,TRBV5-4,TGTGCCAGCAGCCCGCCGGACAGATTGCTCAACTATGGCTACACCTTC,CASSPPDRLLNYGYTF
.,TRBJ1-2,TRBD1,TRBV18,TGTGCCAGCTCACCACCGGAGCAGGGGGCGGTAGGTGGCTACACCTTC,CASSPPEQGAVGGYTF